Following are 23 T cell receptor beta chains from one sample sequenced in a study of T cells in Graves' hyperthyroidism and ophthalmopathy. Regions amplified from RNA transcripts were the TCR beta CDR3 regions. The study used the HTBI primer set for a first-round RT-PCR of the TCR CDR3. MiXCR, run by TCRdb on the multiplex PCR reads, gives a single entry per CDR3 protein. The sample records more than 650,000 distinct CDR3 sequences, less than 15% being singletons. The specimen sequenced was blood. These receptors were obtained from a woman aged 18-29 years with Graves' hyperthyroidism.

This clonotype has ten or more counts. This chain connects TRBV12-3 or TRBV12-4 to TRBJ2-5; 9 nucleotides line up with TRBD2. The ends lost 2 bases at V and 2 bases at J; junction bases unmatched: 6. The CDR3 has 16 residues. In nucleotides, the CDR3 is TGTGCCAGCAGTTTATTTCGCGGGGGGGAACAAGAGACCCAGTACTTC. It is translated as CASSLFRGGEQETQYF.

This clonotype was seen a handful of times. J is TRBJ2-3 and V is TRBV5-6; 8 bases are shared with TRBD2. Per germline, CDR1 SGHDT and CDR2 YYEEEE. With 4 bases clipped from V and 5 bases from J, the junction kept 12 bases outside the gene matches. The CDR3 has 16 amino acids. The CDR3 here is CASSTTSGHLGDTQYF. CDR3 DNA sequence: TGTGCCAGCAGCACCACTAGCGGTCACCTGGGAGATACGCAGTATTTT.

Only a few counts were recorded for this clonotype. This chain connects TRBV20-1 to TRBJ2-7, with 7 bases identical to TRBD1. V dropped 0 bases and J dropped 1; count of bases not matched to a gene: 6. The CDR3 has 15 residues. Germline lookup yields CDR1 DFQATT and CDR2 SNEGSKA (reference sequence). The CDR3 region is CSARDNRGKSYEQYF. DNA for the CDR3: TGCAGTGCTAGAGATAACAGGGGAAAATCCTACGAGCAGTACTTC.

This sequence joins TRBV27 and TRBJ1-5; TRBD1 might be the D (6 bases). This CDR3 comprises 16 residues. CDR1 is MNHEY and CDR2 is SMNVEV in the germline V gene (reference sequence). V was trimmed by 5 bases and J by 2 bases, leaving 16 bases between them. The CDR3 coding sequence is TGTGCCAGCAGTCGCCCGACAGGAACCTGCAATCAGCCCCAGCATTTT. Translating gives CASSRPTGTCNQPQHF.

This rearrangement joins TRBV4-2 to TRBJ2-2, with D perhaps TRBD2 (6 bases). V was trimmed by 6 bases and J by 1 base, leaving 9 bases between them. The CDR3 has 14 amino acids. CDR1 and CDR2 (germline): LGHNA, YNFKEQ. The CDR3 DNA sequence: TGTGCCAGCAGGGGGACTCAGAACACCGGGGAGCTGTTTTTT. Residues: CASRGTQNTGELFF.

This clonotype has a handful of counts. V is TRBV4-1 and J is TRBJ2-5, with 8 bases lining up with TRBD2. The germline gives CDR1 MGHRA, CDR2 YSYEKL. This CDR3 region has 16 residues. V lost 4 bases and J lost 5; bases outside the gene matches: 12. The CDR3 DNA reads as TGCGCCAGCAGCCTTGCTAGCGGGCCGATGGAGGAGACCCAGTACTTC. The encoded protein is CASSLASGPMEETQYF.

At least ten counts were recorded for this clonotype. The chain carries TRBV28 and TRBJ2-3, with 9 bases identical to TRBD2. The CDR3 contains 17 residues. Per germline, CDR1 MDHEN and CDR2 SYDVKM. J lost 0 bases, V lost 3 bases, and 7 bases had no gene match. CDR3 loop: CASSFSTSGTSTDTQYF. Here the CDR3 DNA reads TGTGCCAGCAGTTTCTCGACTAGCGGCACTAGCACAGATACGCAGTATTTT.

This clonotype was observed at least ten times. The chain carries TRBV5-1 and TRBJ2-7; the match to TRBD2 covers 12 bases. Unmatched junction bases numbered 11, after V lost 3 bases and J lost 7 bases. The germline V gene has CDR1 SGHRS and CDR2 YFSETQ. The CDR3 has 16 residues. CDR3 DNA sequence: TGCGCCAGCAGCTGGGGACTAGCGGGTGATTACGTAGAGCAGTACTTC. As protein: CASSWGLAGDYVEQYF.

There are a few counts of this clonotype. V gene TRBV7-6 combines with J gene TRBJ2-1; a possible D gene is TRBD2 (6 bases). The V gene's germline CDR1 is SGHVS and CDR2 FNYEAQ. CDR3 length: 19 residues. With 1 base removed from V and 0 bases from J, the gap between germline ends came to 19 bases. The CDR3 DNA follows: TGTGCCAGCAGCTTAGTTTCTGGGGAGGATAGGTTCTCCTACAATGAGCAGTTCTTC. Its translation: CASSLVSGEDRFSYNEQFF. Filled out from reference TRBV7-6 and TRBJ2-1, the complete variable domain reads GAGVSQSPRYKVTKRGQDVALRCDPISGHVSLYWYRQALGQGPEFLTYFNYEAQQDKSGLPNDRFSAERPEGSISTLTIQRTEQRDSAMYRCASSLVSGEDRFSYNEQFFGPGTRLTVL.

The sample holds many counts of this clonotype. This rearrangement joins TRBV7-9 to TRBJ2-1, with unresolved D. Trimming removed 1 base at V and 6 bases at J, with 16 bases between. Germline CDR1 and CDR2: SEHNR and FQNEAQ (reference sequence). The CDR3 runs 16 residues. The CDR3 region is CASSLVAGVSGNEQFF. CDR3 coding DNA: TGTGCCAGCAGCTTAGTAGCTGGGGTTTCCGGCAATGAGCAGTTCTTC.

As for this clonotype: A much more abundant neighbour one base away suggests this may be a read error. The CDR3 ends on some other residue instead of the conserved phenylalanine or tryptophan, so this is likely a read error. J is TRBJ1-1 and V is TRBV7-4, with no clear D. Germline values: CDR1 SGHVT, CDR2 SQSDAQ. V was shortened by 0 bases and J by 5 bases, with 13 bases between the two germline ends. This CDR3 has 15 amino acids. The CDR3 loop is CASSLACGCSTEAFS. The CDR3 DNA is TGTGCCAGCAGCTTAGCCTGTGGCTGTAGTACTGAAGCTTTCTCT.

The chain employs TRBV28 and TRBJ1-2, with TRBD1 as a possible D gene (5 bases). CDR3 length: 20 residues. V lost 4 bases and J 0 bases, leaving 27 bases between the germline ends. CDR1 and CDR2 (germline): MDHEN, SYDVKM. CDR3: CASSSGRDPFSPSSNYGYTF. The CDR3, as DNA: TGTGCCAGCAGTTCAGGCCGGGACCCGTTTTCGCCCTCCTCTAACTATGGCTACACCTTC.

In regard to this clonotype: An end of the junction differs from the germline gene, which may be a read error. The chain has TRBV5-6 and TRBJ2-7; D is unclear. Per germline, CDR1 SGHDT and CDR2 YYEEEE. The CDR3 sequence is 14 residues long. The CDR3 DNA sequence: TGTGCCAGCAGTCACTGGGTCCGCTCCTACGAGCAGTGCTTC. It specifies CASSHWVRSYEQCF. The whole variable domain, filled in from reference TRBV5-6 and TRBJ2-7, reads DAGVTQSPTHLIKTRGQQVTLRCSPKSGHDTVSWYQQALGQGPQFIFQYYEEEERQRGNFPDRFSGHQFPNYSSELNVNALLLGDSALYLCASSHWVRSYEQCFGPGTRLTVT.

As for this clonotype: This sequence may be a read error, since a much larger clone differs from it by one base. The chain joins TRBV2 to TRBJ2-1; weak D call: TRBD2 (5 bases). Trimming left V 10 bases short and J 10 bases short, with 11 bases between. Germline V gene data show CDR1 as SNHLY and CDR2 as FYNNEI. The CDR3 spans 10 residues. The CDR3 reads CAIQTGEQFF. For the CDR3, the DNA is TGTGCCATTCAAACGGGGGAGCAGTTCTTC.

This clonotype has at least ten counts. The chain uses TRBV28 and TRBJ2-7, with TRBD1 as a possible D gene (6 bases). V lost 6 bases and J lost 1, with 16 bases in between. Germline-derived CDR1 and CDR2 are MDHEN and SYDVKM. The CDR3 sequence is 15 residues long. CDR3 sequence (DNA): TGTGCCAGCAGAAGCCCCAGGGGAGAGTCCTACGAGCAGTACTTC. This gives the protein CASRSPRGESYEQYF.

This clonotype occurred a few times. The junction shows a germline mismatch at one end, possibly a read error. This chain links TRBV11-1 with TRBJ2-3; 16 bases are a match to TRBD2. The CDR3 covers 21 residues. Per germline, CDR1 SGHAT and CDR2 FQDESV (reference sequence). The CDR3 reads CASSLPRSPGLAGGPGDTQYF. CDR3 nucleotides: TGCGCCAGCAGCTTACCACGGAGCCCGGGACTAGCGGGAGGGCCCGGAGATACGCAGTATTTT.

The sample holds many counts of this clonotype. The chain joins TRBV28 to TRBJ1-5; 7 bases are a match to TRBD1. V shed 2 bases and J 6 bases; nucleotides not matched to a gene: 16. The V gene's germline CDR1 is MDHEN and CDR2 SYDVKM. This CDR3 has 18 amino acids. The CDR3 nucleotides are TGTGCCAGCAGTTTAATCTTATTCGACAGGGAAAGGGGTCAGCCCCAGCATTTT. Translated, it gives CASSLILFDRERGQPQHF. The full variable domain, with the rest looked up from reference TRBV28 and TRBJ1-5, is DVKVTQSSRYLVKRTGEKVFLECVQDMDHENMFWYRQDPGLGLRLIYFSYDVKMKEKGDIPEGYSVSREKKERFSLILESASTNQTSMYLCASSLILFDRERGQPQHFGDGTRLSIL.

This clonotype was observed many times. This rearrangement joins TRBV29-1 to TRBJ2-7; unclear D gene. Germline V lookup: CDR1 SQVTM, CDR2 ANQGSEA. Trimming left V 5 bases short and J 5 bases short, with 16 bases between. This CDR3 is 13 amino acids long. The CDR3 is CSVRPRPYDEQYF. CDR3 bases: TGCAGCGTTCGGCCCCGACCGTACGACGAGCAGTACTTC.

This clonotype was counted many times. CDR3 residues: CASSWELGGNEQFF. Written as DNA, the CDR3 is TGTGCCAGCAGTTGGGAACTAGGGGGCAATGAGCAGTTCTTC. This chain uses TRBV6-1 with TRBJ2-1; D perhaps matches TRBD1 (6 bases). Germline V gene sequence: CDR1 MNHNS, CDR2 SASEGT. This CDR3 has 14 residues. V shed 5 bases and J shed 6 bases, with 14 bases lying between them.

V usage is TRBV5-1 and J usage is TRBJ2-7; the D call may be TRBD1 or TRBD2 (5 bases each). Trimming left V 5 bases short and J 2 bases short, with 23 bases between. The CDR3 totals 17 residues. Germline V gives CDR1 SGHRS, CDR2 YFSETQ. The CDR3 spells CASSLTPGRTTPYEQYF. Here the CDR3 DNA reads TGCGCCAGCAGTCTCACCCCGGGACGAACTACACCCTACGAGCAGTACTTC. Combining the CDR3 with reference TRBV5-1 and TRBJ2-7 gives the whole variable domain KAGVTQTPRYLIKTRGQQVTLSCSPISGHRSVSWYQQTPGQGLQFLFEYFSETQRNKGNFPGRFSGRQFSNSRSEMNVSTLELGDSALYLCASSLTPGRTTPYEQYFGPGTRLTVT.

This clonotype occurred many times. The chain uses TRBV3-1 and TRBJ2-3; the D gene is possibly TRBD1 (6 bases). Trimming left V 3 bases short and J 4 bases short, with 8 bases between. CDR3 size: 13 residues. Germline lookup yields CDR1 LGHDT and CDR2 YNNKEL (reference sequence). The CDR3 region has the DNA TGTGCCAGCAGCCACAGGGGACCAGATACGCAGTATTTT. Protein product: CASSHRGPDTQYF.

This clonotype was counted between two and nine times. This chain uses TRBV30 with TRBJ1-5; a possible D gene is TRBD1 (5 bases). The V and J ends lost 2 bases and 4 bases respectively, with 12 bases between them. Germline V gives CDR1 GTSNPN, CDR2 SVGIG (reference sequence). This CDR3 is 14 amino acids long. The CDR3 here is CAWSTGTLNQPQHF. The CDR3 DNA sequence: TGTGCCTGGAGTACCGGGACCCTTAATCAGCCCCAGCATTTT.

This clonotype has just a few counts. CDR3 sequence reads: CASSSGGADTGELFF. For the CDR3, the DNA is TGTGCCAGCAGCTCCGGGGGGGCCGACACCGGGGAGCTGTTTTTT. This chain joins TRBV28 and TRBJ2-2, with TRBD2 identical over 8 bases. The length of the CDR3 is 15 residues. With 6 bases clipped from V and 3 bases from J, the junction kept 6 bases outside the gene matches. Germline lookup yields CDR1 MDHEN and CDR2 SYDVKM.